The next 7 T cell receptor beta chains were all read from a single sample in a study of CXCR3-negative and CXCR3-positive naive CD8 T cells (dated by TCRdb to between 2018 and 2021). The antigens for these receptors are not known. General findings and caveats noted by the study authors: Compared with CXCR3-negative naive cells, CXCR3-positive naive cells had TRB CDR3s with higher hydrophobicity (lower Kidera factor 4), lower energy, and higher strength and volume indices.

The sequencing machine was a NextSeq 550. The Human TCR Profiling Kit (MiLaboratory) was used to prepare UMI-labeled 5' RACE TRB cDNA libraries. After the reads were reprocessed by TCRdb, one entry was made per CDR3 protein sequence, with no DNA. The sample has about 50,000 distinct CDR3 sequences on record. The ten most abundant clones make up approximately 0.56% of the sample. The sample taken for sequencing was naive CXCR3+ CD8+ T cells from blood. In light of the paper, this sample's cell subset or site label describes: CD45RO-CCR7+CD27+CD95- naive CD8+ T cells expressing CXCR3 (TNR3+). The receptors come from a human donor in good health. Some clones in this sample may be carry-over from other donors' samples.

The gene calls are TRBV5-1 and TRBJ1-1; without DNA, the TCRdb call of TRBD1 cannot be checked. This CDR3 has 16 amino acids. Looked up from germline, CDR1 is SGHRS and CDR2 is YFSETQ. CDR3 loop: CASSRTPQAVNTEAFF.

The chain couples TRBV20-1 to TRBJ1-1. The CDR3 extends over 13 amino acids. Germline V gives CDR1 DFQATT, CDR2 SNEGSKA (reference sequence). CDR3 loop: CSAWLAGPTEAFF.

The V gene is TRBV19, the J gene TRBJ2-7; with no DNA, the TCRdb D assignment of TRBD1 cannot be verified. This CDR3 comprises 14 residues. CDR1 is LNHDA and CDR2 is SQIVND in the germline V gene (reference sequence). The CDR3 here is CASSLRDRSYEQYF.

V gene TRBV6-5 combines with J gene TRBJ2-1; without DNA, the TCRdb call of TRBD2 cannot be checked. Germline CDR1 and CDR2: MNHEY and SVGAGI. CDR3 length: 18 residues. CDR3 region: CASSYSLASGPSYNEQFF.

This chain joins TRBV6-5 and TRBJ2-3; TCRdb's D call of TRBD1 is untestable without DNA. Germline values: CDR1 MNHEY, CDR2 SVGAGI. CDR3 size: 12 residues. CDR3 in amino acids: CASSAGADTQYF.

The rearrangement links TRBV29-1 to TRBJ1-1; TCRdb's D gene call, TRBD1, goes unchecked for lack of DNA. Germline CDR1 reads SQVTM; CDR2 reads ANQGSEA. This CDR3 is 14 amino acids long. The chain's CDR3 is CRAIPGPQNTEAFF.

J is TRBJ2-2 and V is TRBV14; the TCRdb call, TRBD1, lacks DNA for checking. The CDR3 has 15 amino acids. The germline V gene encodes CDR1 SGHDN and CDR2 FVKESK. CDR3 residues: CASSKRDREAGELFF.